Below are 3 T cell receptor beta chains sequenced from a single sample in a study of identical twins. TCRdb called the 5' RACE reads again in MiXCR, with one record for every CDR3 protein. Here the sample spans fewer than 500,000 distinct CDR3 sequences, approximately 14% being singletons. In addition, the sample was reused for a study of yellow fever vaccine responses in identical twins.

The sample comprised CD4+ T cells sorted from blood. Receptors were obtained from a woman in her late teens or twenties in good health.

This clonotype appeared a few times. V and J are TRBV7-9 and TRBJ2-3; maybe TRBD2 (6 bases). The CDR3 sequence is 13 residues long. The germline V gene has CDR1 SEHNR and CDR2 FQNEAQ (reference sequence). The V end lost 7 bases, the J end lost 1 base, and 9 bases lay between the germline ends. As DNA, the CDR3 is TGTGCCAGCACGCGGGATCGCACAGATACGCAGTATTTT. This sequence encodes CASTRDRTDTQYF.

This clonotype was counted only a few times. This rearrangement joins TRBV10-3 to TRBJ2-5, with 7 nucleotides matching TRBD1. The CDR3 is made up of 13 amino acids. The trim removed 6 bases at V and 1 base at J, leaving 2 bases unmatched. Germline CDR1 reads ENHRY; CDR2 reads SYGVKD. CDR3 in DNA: TGTGCCATCAGAGGGACAGTCCAAGAGACCCAGTACTTC. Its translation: CAIRGTVQETQYF.

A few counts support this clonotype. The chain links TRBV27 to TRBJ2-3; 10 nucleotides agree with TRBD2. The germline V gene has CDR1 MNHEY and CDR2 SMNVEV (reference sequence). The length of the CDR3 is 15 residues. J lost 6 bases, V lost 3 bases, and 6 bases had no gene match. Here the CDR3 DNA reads TGTGCCAGCAGTTTGGGGACTAGCGAATCGGATACGCAGTATTTT. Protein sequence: CASSLGTSESDTQYF.